This T cell receptor beta chain was profiled in a study of T-cell memory formation after mild COVID-19. Turning to the study itself: For the most part, TCR clusters were specific to one donor.

The V gene lost 4 bases and the J gene lost 3 bases, with 9 bases spanning the gap. Per the germline V gene, CDR1 is SGHVS and CDR2 is FNYEAQ. The CDR3 contains 13 residues. At least ten counts were recorded for this clonotype. Its antigen is as yet unknown. Libraries for TCRalpha and TCRbeta carried sample barcodes and unique molecular identifiers via 5'RACE. TCRdb passed the 5' RACE reads through MiXCR, listing each CDR3 protein once. The data contain 120,000 to 150,000 distinct CDR3 sequences, approximately 5.7% of them singletons. Study results and limitations: Pre-infection memory contained some responding clones, which suggested that cross-reactive memory had joined.

The TCR comes from an adult woman who had mild COVID-19 (a few samples of this study predate the infection). Cell type and time point are not known. The sample consisted of PBMCs or a T cell subset sorted from them (not recorded which). The chain is built from TRBV7-6 and TRBJ2-5; D ambiguous. The CDR3 here is CASSSSKKETQYF. CDR3 coding DNA: TGTGCCAGCAGCTCTTCAAAAAAAGAGACCCAGTACTTC.